Listed below are T cell receptor beta chains from one sample, sequenced in a study of T-cell memory formation after mild COVID-19. TCRdb analysed the 5' RACE reads with MiXCR anew, one entry per CDR3 protein. The sample shows more than 120,000 distinct CDR3 sequences, 15% to 20% of them seen only once. The sequenced sample was PBMCs or a T cell subset sorted from them (not recorded which). Receptor source: an adult woman who had mild COVID-19 (a few samples of this study predate the infection). Cell type and time point are not known. CDR3s include the opening cysteine and the closing phenylalanine or tryptophan. A D gene is named only where the DNA matches it firmly. A row's size may be missing; if present it is once, few, many or a size class.

TRBD2	TRBV20-1	TRBJ2-7	-	TGCAGTGCGCCCCGGGGAAGCGGGGGGGGAAAGTACGAGCAGTACTTC	CSAPRGSGGGKYEQYF
-	TRBV7-8	TRBJ1-5	-	TGTGCCAGCAGCTCACCGGCCCAGCCCCAGCATTTT	CASSSPAQPQHF
-	TRBV6-2/TRBV6-3	TRBJ2-3	few	TGTGCCAGCGGGGGACTCCCAGCACCAGATACGCAGTATTTT	CASGGLPAPDTQYF
-	TRBV30	TRBJ1-5	few	TGTGCCTGGAGTAAAGGGGCACGCAATCAGCCCCAGCATTTT	CAWSKGARNQPQHF
-	TRBV7-8	TRBJ2-1	many	TGTGCCAGCAGCTTAGTAGGGGGGACCACCTACAATGAGCAGTTCTTC	CASSLVGGTTYNEQFF
-	TRBV6-5	TRBJ1-1	few	TGTGCCAGCAGTTACGAGGTACCCAGGAACACTGAAGCTTTCTTT	CASSYEVPRNTEAFF
TRBD2	TRBV30	TRBJ2-3	-	TGTGCCTGGAACGCCGGGACTAGCGGGGATACGCAGTATTTT	CAWNAGTSGDTQYF
TRBD2	TRBV12-3/TRBV12-4	TRBJ2-3	-	TGTGCCAGCAGTTTAATCCGGACTAGCGGGACGGAAGATACGCAGTATTTT	CASSLIRTSGTEDTQYF
TRBD2	TRBV5-1	TRBJ2-3	-	TGCGCCAGCACGACGGGGGGGCGAACAGATACGCAGTATTTT	CASTTGGRTDTQYF
-	TRBV12-3/TRBV12-4	TRBJ2-7	many	TGTGCCAGCAGTTTTAAGGGGCTGAGCTCCTACGAGCAGTACTTC	CASSFKGLSSYEQYF
TRBD2	TRBV7-9	TRBJ2-7	-	TGTGCCAGCAGCTTGAATAGCGGGAGGGCCGCTACCTACGAGCAGTACTTC	CASSLNSGRAATYEQYF
TRBD2	TRBV24-1	TRBJ2-3	-	TGTGCCACCAGTGGAGCGGGAGGACTCACAGATACGCAGTATTTT	CATSGAGGLTDTQYF
-	TRBV25-1	TRBJ2-3	-	TGTGCCAGCAGAGACCCCAGGGGCGCAGATACGCAGTATTTT	CASRDPRGADTQYF
-	TRBV14	TRBJ1-1	few	TGTGCCAGCAGCCAAGACTCTCTATTGAATATGGCTTTCTTT	CASSQDSLLNMAFF
TRBD1	TRBV12-3/TRBV12-4	TRBJ2-7	-	TGTGCCAGCAGCCGAGGGACAGGGCGGATCTACGAGCAGTACTTC	CASSRGTGRIYEQYF
-	TRBV12-3/TRBV12-4	TRBJ1-1	few	TGTGCCAGCAGACAGGGTGGCACTGAAGCTTTCTTT	CASRQGGTEAFF
-	TRBV29-1	TRBJ2-5	few	TGCAGCGTTAGGAGAACTCCCAAAGAGACCCAGTACTTC	CSVRRTPKETQYF
-	TRBV7-9	TRBJ2-1	many	TGTGCCAGCATCCGGGTGACAAATGAGCAGTTCTTC	CASIRVTNEQFF
-	TRBV24-1	TRBJ1-5	-	TGTGCCACCAGTGATTTCGGGGAAGCGGGACAGCCCCAGCATTTT	CATSDFGEAGQPQHF
TRBD2	TRBV19	TRBJ2-7	-	TGTGCCAGTAGTATCCTAGCGGGACCCACCTACGAGCAGTACTTC	CASSILAGPTYEQYF
TRBD1	TRBV7-8	TRBJ2-4	-	TGTGCCAGCAGCTTAGCTACAGGGGTGGCCAAAAACATTCAGTACTTC	CASSLATGVAKNIQYF
-	TRBV6-5	TRBJ1-2	-	TGTGCCAGCAGTTACGATTCTAACTATGGCTACACCTTC	CASSYDSNYGYTF
-	TRBV20-1	TRBJ1-6	-	TGCAGTGCTAGAATCGCCAGGGTGGATTCACCCCTCCACTTT	CSARIARVDSPLHF
-	TRBV11-2	TRBJ2-7	few	TGTGCCAGCAGCTTAGATCATAAGGCAGGAGAGCAGTACTTC	CASSLDHKAGEQYF
-	TRBV7-9	TRBJ1-5	few	TGTGCCAGCAGTCCGGGCGGAGGTCACAATCAGCCCCAGCATTTT	CASSPGGGHNQPQHF
TRBD1	TRBV12-3/TRBV12-4	TRBJ1-5	-	TGTGCCAGCAGCCCCGGGACAGGGGACAATCAGCCCCAGCATTTT	CASSPGTGDNQPQHF
-	TRBV6-1	TRBJ1-2	-	TGTGCCAGCAGTGAACTGGGTGGCTACACCTTC	CASSELGGYTF
-	TRBV6-5	TRBJ1-5	few	TGTGCCAGCAGTTGGGGGGGGAATCAGCCCCAGCATTTT	CASSWGGNQPQHF
-	TRBV7-8	TRBJ1-6	-	TGTGCCAGCAGCACGAGGGTGGATTCACCCCTCCACTTT	CASSTRVDSPLHF
-	TRBV12-3/TRBV12-4	TRBJ2-7	few	TGTGCCAGCACCCGAGCAGCGGGACAGTACGAGCAGTACTTC	CASTRAAGQYEQYF
-	TRBV18	TRBJ2-7	-	TGTGCCAGCTCACCAGCAAACTACGAGCAGTACTTC	CASSPANYEQYF
-	TRBV6-1	TRBJ1-1	-	TGTGCCAGCAGAGTACAGGGAGCGAACACTGAAGCTTTCTTT	CASRVQGANTEAFF
-	TRBV20-1	TRBJ2-1	few	TGCAGTGCTAGAGATTTAGCGTCCACCTACAATGAGCAGTTCTTC	CSARDLASTYNEQFF
-	TRBV20-1	TRBJ2-2	-	TGCAGTGCTGTCCGACTAGTCGGCCGTCTTAGCACCGGGGAGCTGTTTTTT	CSAVRLVGRLSTGELFF
-	TRBV10-3	TRBJ1-5	-	TGTGCCATCGGCAGGGCTGGTAGCAATCAGCCCCAGCATTTT	CAIGRAGSNQPQHF
-	TRBV18	TRBJ1-2	-	TGTGCCAGCTCACCGCAGGACCTCAACTATGGCTACACCTTC	CASSPQDLNYGYTF
TRBD2	TRBV7-2	TRBJ2-3	-	TGTGCCAGCAGCTTAGCGTACCCTAGGCTTCTAGCGGGGGGGCCCACAGATACGCAGTATTTT	CASSLAYPRLLAGGPTDTQYF
TRBD1	TRBV7-9	TRBJ2-1	-	TGTGCCAGCAGCAAGGGACAGGGGGCCTACAATGAGCAGTTCTTC	CASSKGQGAYNEQFF
TRBD2	TRBV24-1	TRBJ2-1	few	TGTGCCACCAGTGATGTACTAGCGGGAAGACAGTTCTTC	CATSDVLAGRQFF
-	TRBV12-3/TRBV12-4	TRBJ1-2	few	TGTGCCAGCAGTTTACGGCAGGGGTGGTATCTGAGCCCTTATGGCTACACCTTC	CASSLRQGWYLSPYGYTF
-	TRBV30	TRBJ1-4	-	TGTGCCTGGGACCACGATGAAAAACTGTTTTTT	CAWDHDEKLFF